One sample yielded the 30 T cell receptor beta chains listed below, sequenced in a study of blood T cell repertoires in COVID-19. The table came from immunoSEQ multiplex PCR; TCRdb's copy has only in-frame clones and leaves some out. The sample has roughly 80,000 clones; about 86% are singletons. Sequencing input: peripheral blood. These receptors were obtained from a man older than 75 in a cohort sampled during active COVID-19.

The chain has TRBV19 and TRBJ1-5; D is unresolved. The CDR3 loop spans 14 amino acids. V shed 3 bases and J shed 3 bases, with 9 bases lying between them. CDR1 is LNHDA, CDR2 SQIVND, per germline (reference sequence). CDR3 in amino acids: CASSIGLINQPQHF. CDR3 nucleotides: TGTGCCAGTAGTATCGGTCTGATCAATCAGCCCCAGCATTTT.

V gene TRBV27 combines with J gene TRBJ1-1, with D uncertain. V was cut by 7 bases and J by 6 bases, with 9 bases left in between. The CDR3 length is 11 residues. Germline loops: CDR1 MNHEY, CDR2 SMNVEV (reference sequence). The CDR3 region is CASTAGSEAFF. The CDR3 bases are TGTGCCAGCACCGCGGGGTCTGAAGCTTTCTTT.

CDR3 residues: CASSDLGAYQETQYF. The CDR3 nucleotides are TGTGCCAGCTCGGACCTGGGGGCATATCAAGAGACCCAGTACTTC. The gene calls are TRBV6-5 and TRBJ2-5; TRBD1 might be the D (6 bases). Germline-derived CDR1 and CDR2 are MNHEY and SVGAGI. The ends were cut back, 8 bases at V and 2 bases at J, with 18 bases in the middle. This CDR3 is 15 amino acids long.

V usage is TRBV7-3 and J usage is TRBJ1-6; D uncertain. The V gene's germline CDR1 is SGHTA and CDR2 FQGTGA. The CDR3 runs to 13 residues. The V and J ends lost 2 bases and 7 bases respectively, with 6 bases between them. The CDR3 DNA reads TGTGCCAGCAGCTTACAATCCAATTCACCCCTCCACTTT. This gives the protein CASSLQSNSPLHF.

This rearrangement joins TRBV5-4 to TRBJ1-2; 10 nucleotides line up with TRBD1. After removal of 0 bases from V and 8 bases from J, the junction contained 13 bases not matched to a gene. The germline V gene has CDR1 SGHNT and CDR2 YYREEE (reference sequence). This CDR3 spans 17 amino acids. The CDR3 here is CASSLGRQGAQMTGYTF. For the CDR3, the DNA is TGTGCCAGCAGCTTGGGGCGACAGGGGGCGCAGATGACCGGCTACACCTTC.

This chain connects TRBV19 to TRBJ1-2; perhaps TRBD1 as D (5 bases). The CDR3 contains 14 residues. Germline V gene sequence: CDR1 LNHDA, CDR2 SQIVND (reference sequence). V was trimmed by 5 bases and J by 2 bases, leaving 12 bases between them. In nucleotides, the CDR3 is TGTGCCAGTAGTTTAAGGGGCGGAAACTATGGCTACACCTTC. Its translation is CASSLRGGNYGYTF.

The CDR3 sequence: CASSPSGTGVGTEAFF. In DNA, the CDR3 is TGTGCCAGCAGCCCTTCCGGGACAGGGGTGGGCACTGAAGCTTTCTTT. The V call is TRBV7-8, the J call TRBJ1-1; 10 bases align to TRBD1. CDR3 size: 16 residues. Germline V gene data show CDR1 as SGHVS and CDR2 as FQNEAQ. J gave up 4 bases and V 5 bases, and 10 bases lay outside the gene matches.

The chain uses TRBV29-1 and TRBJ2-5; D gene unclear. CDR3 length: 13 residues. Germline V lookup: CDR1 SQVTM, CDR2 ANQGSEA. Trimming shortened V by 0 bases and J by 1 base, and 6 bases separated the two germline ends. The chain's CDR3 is CSVEDRTQETQYF. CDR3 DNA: TGCAGCGTTGAAGACAGAACCCAAGAGACCCAGTACTTC.

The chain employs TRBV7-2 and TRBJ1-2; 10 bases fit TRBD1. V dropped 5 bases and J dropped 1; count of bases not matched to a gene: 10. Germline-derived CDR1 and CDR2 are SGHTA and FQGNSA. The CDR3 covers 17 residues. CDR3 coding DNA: TGTGCCAGCAGCCAAAGACAGGGGGCGGCTCTTAACTATGGCTACACCTTC. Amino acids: CASSQRQGAALNYGYTF. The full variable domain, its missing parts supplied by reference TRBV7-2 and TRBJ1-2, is GAGVSQSPSNKVTEKGKDVELRCDPISGHTALYWYRQSLGQGLEFLIYFQGNSAPDKSGLPSDRFSAERTGGSVSTLTIQRTQQEDSAVYLCASSQRQGAALNYGYTFGSGTRLTVV.

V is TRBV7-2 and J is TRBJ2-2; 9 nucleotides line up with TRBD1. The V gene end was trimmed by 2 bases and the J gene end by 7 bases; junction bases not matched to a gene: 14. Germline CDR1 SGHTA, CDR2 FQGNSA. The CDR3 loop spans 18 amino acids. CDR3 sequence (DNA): TGTGCCAGCAGCTTAACTATAACAGGGGGCTCCCATGGCGGGGAGCTGTTTTTT. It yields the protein CASSLTITGGSHGGELFF.

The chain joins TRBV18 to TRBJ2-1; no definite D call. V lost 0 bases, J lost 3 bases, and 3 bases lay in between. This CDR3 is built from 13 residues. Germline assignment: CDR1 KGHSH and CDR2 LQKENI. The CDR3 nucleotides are TGTGCCAGCTCACCACCCAGCTACAATGAGCAGTTCTTC. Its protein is CASSPPSYNEQFF.

The DNA for the CDR3 is TGCGCCAGCAGCTTGAGGTACAGGGGGCTCAGGGGCACTGAAGCTTTCTTT. It translates to CASSLRYRGLRGTEAFF. V and J are TRBV5-1 and TRBJ1-1; TRBD1 aligns across 9 bases. Per germline, CDR1 SGHRS and CDR2 YFSETQ. The CDR3 spans 17 residues. The junction had 11 bases not matched to a gene; V was cut back by 1 base and J by 4 bases.

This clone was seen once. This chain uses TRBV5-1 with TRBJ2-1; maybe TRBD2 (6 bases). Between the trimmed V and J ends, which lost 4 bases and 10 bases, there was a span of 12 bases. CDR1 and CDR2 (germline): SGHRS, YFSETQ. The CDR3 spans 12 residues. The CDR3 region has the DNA TGCGCCAGCAGCGTCGACGGGAGAGAGCAGTTCTTC. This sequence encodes CASSVDGREQFF.

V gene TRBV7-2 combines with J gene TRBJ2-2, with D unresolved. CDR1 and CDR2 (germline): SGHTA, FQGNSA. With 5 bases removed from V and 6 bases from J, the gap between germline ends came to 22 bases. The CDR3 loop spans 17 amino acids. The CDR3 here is CASSPVASGNWAGELFF. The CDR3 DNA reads TGTGCCAGCAGCCCCGTCGCTTCAGGAAATTGGGCCGGGGAGCTGTTTTTT.

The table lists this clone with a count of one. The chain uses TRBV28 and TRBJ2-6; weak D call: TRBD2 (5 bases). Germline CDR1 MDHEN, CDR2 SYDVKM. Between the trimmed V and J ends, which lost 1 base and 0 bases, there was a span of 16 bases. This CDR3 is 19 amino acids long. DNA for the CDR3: TGTGCCAGCAGTTTATTCGGGGTGGGCGTATTCTCTGGGGCCAACGTCCTGACTTTC. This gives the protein CASSLFGVGVFSGANVLTF.

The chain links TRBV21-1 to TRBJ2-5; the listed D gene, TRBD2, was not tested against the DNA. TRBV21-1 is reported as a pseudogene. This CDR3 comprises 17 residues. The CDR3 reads CASTQRERGATKETQYF. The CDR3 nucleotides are TGTGCCAGCACCCAAAGGGAACGGGGGGCGACTAAAGAGACCCAGTACTTC.

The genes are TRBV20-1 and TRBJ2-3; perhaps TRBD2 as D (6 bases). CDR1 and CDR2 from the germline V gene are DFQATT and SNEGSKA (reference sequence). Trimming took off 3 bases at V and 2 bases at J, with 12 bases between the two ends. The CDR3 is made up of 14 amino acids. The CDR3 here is CSASGGTYTDTQYF. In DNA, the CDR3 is TGCAGTGCTAGTGGAGGGACTTACACAGATACGCAGTATTTT.

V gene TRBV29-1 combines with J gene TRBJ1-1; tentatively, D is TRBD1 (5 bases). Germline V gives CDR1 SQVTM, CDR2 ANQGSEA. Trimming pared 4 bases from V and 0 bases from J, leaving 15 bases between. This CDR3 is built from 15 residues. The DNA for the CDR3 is TGCAGCGTTGTAGACCCCGGGGGTATGAACACTGAAGCTTTCTTT. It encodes CSVVDPGGMNTEAFF.

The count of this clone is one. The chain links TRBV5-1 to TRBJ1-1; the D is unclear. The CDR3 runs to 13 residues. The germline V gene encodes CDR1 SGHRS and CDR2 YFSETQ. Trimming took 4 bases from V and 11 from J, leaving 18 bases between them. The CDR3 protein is CASSKGASRKAFF. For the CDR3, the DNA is TGCGCCAGCAGCAAAGGAGCGTCCCGGAAGGCTTTCTTT.

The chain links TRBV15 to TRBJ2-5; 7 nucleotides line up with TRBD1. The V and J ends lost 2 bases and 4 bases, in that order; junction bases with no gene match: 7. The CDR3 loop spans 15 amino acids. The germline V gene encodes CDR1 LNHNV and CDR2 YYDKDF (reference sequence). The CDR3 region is CATSRRQGGGETQYF. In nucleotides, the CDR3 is TGTGCCACCAGCAGACGACAGGGTGGTGGAGAGACCCAGTACTTC.

In DNA, the CDR3 is TGTGCCAGTAGTCCGTCGGGCAGGGTATTGTACGAGCAGTACTTC. It is translated as CASSPSGRVLYEQYF. The gene calls are TRBV19 and TRBJ2-7; a weak D match, TRBD1 (5 bases). The V and J ends lost 5 bases and 4 bases respectively, with 18 bases between them. This CDR3 is built from 15 residues. CDR1 is LNHDA and CDR2 is SQIVND in the germline V gene (reference sequence).

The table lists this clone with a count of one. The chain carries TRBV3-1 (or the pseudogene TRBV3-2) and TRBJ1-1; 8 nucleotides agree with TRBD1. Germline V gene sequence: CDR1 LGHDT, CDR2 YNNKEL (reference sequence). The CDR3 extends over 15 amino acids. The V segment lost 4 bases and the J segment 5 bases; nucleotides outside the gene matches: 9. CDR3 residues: CASSPSDRAGTEAFF. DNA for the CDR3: TGTGCCAGCAGCCCTTCGGACAGGGCTGGGACTGAAGCTTTCTTT.

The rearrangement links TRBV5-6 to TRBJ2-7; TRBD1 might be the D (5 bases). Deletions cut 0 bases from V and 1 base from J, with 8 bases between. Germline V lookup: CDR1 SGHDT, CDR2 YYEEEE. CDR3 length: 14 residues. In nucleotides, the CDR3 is TGTGCCAGCAGCTTGGGGGCAGGGTCCTACGAGCAGTACGTC. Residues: CASSLGAGSYEQYV.

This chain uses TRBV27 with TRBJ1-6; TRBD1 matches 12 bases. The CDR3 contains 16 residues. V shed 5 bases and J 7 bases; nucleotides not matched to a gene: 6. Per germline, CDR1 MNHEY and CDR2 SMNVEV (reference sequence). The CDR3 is CASSPTGQGANSPLHF. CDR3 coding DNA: TGTGCCAGCAGTCCAACGGGACAGGGGGCAAATTCACCCCTCCACTTT.

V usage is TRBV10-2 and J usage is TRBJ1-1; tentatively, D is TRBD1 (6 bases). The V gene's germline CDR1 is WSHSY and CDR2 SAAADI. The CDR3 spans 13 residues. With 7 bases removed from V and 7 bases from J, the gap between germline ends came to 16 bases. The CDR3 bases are TGCGCCAGCACCCCGACAGGAGTATTTGAAGCTTTCTTT. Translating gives CASTPTGVFEAFF.

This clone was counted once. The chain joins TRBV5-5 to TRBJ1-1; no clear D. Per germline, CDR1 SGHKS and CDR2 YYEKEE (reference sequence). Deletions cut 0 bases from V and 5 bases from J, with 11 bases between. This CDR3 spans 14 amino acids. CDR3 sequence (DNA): TGTGCCAGCAGCTTGGAGCCGGAGGGTACTGAAGCTTTCTTT. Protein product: CASSLEPEGTEAFF.

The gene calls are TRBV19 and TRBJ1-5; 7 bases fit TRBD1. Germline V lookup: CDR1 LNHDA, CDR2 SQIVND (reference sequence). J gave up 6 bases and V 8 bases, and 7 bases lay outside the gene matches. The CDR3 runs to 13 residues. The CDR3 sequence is CASASRDSQPQHF. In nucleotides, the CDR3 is TGTGCCAGTGCCTCGAGGGACAGTCAGCCCCAGCATTTT.

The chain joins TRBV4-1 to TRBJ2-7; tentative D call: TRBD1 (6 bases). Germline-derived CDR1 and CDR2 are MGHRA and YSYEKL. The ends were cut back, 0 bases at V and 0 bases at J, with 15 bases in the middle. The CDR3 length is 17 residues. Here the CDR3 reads CASSQEEVGQLSYEQYV. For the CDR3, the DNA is TGCGCCAGCAGCCAAGAAGAAGTTGGACAGCTCTCCTACGAGCAGTACGTC.

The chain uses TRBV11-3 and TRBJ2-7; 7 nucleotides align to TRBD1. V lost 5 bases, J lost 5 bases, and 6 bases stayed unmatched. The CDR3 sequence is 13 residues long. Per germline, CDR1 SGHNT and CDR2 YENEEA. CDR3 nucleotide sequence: TGTGCCAGCAGCCCGGGGACAGTCCACGAGCAGTACTTC. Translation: CASSPGTVHEQYF.

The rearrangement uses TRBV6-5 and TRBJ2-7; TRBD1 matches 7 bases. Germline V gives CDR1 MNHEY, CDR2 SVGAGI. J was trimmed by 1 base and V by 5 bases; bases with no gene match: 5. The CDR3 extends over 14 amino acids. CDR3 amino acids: CASSPGQASYEQYV. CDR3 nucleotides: TGTGCCAGCAGTCCCGGACAGGCGTCCTACGAGCAGTACGTC.